The present entry profiles one T cell receptor (beta chain) with its context. Antigen unknown. Germline V lookup: CDR1 LGHDT, CDR2 YNNKEL (reference sequence). This CDR3 region has 14 residues. V lost 3 bases to trimming and J lost 0 bases, with 6 bases between them. The data stem from a study of T cell responses to AZD1222 COVID-19 vaccine. Whole-study results and caveats: Spike-specific TCR repertoires showed rising breadth and depth after two AZD1222 doses.

The repertoire was sequenced with immunoSEQ multiplex PCR; TCRdb's copy has only in-frame clones and lacks some. The data show under 200,000 clones, with roughly 94% seen just once and approximately 0.6% held by the top ten. The input for sequencing was peripheral blood, taken on day 0 of AZD1222 vaccination. V usage is TRBV3-1 (or the pseudogene TRBV3-2) and J usage is TRBJ1-5; D remains unclear. The receptor was isolated from an adult in good health. The DNA of the CDR3 is TGTGCCAGCAGCCAGGGGAATAGCAATCAGCCCCAGCATTTT. It translates to CASSQGNSNQPQHF.